This TCR beta chain was documented in a study of OX40 agonist ivuxolimab in advanced cancers. Across the study: Administration of intravenous ivuxolimab to patients occurred every 2 weeks at 0.01 to 10 mg/kg. Every patient in dose escalation had hepatocellular carcinoma, melanoma, renal cell or head and neck cancer. The mean age was roughly 60 years, ranging from 23 to 79, with 65% to 85% of participants male. Three patients, one with hepatocellular carcinoma and two with cutaneous melanoma, responded partially.

The data were produced by immunoSEQ multiplex PCR, yet TCRdb's version contains in-frame clones alone and is incomplete. The repertoire has approximately 70,000 clones, 80% to 90% of them found once; the top ten carry approximately 1%. The source of this sequence is an adult with an advanced solid tumor such as melanoma, head and neck, liver or kidney cancer. Sequenced material: CD4+ or CD8+ T cells sorted from blood, taken in a trial of the OX40 agonist ivuxolimab.

The CDR3 spells CASSPLPAGGNQPQHF. For the CDR3, the DNA is TGTGCCAGCTCACCCCTCCCCGCAGGGGGAAATCAGCCCCAGCATTTT. The chain recombines TRBV18 with TRBJ1-5; 7 nucleotides line up with TRBD1. V trimming: 3 bases; J trimming: 4 bases; junction bases outside the gene matches: 9. CDR1 and CDR2 from the germline V gene are KGHSH and LQKENI. The CDR3 is 16 residues long.